The clone carrying this T cell receptor (beta chain) was detected a few times. Antigen specificity is unknown. The data derive from a study of Ad26.COV2.S vaccination and SARS-CoV-2 variants. Study outcomes and limitations: Breadth measured for non-spike TCRs was similar across vaccine and placebo recipients. Those who received the vaccine showed greater spike-specific TCR breadth than those given placebo. The TCR breadth and depth analyses may have produced an underestimate of total T cell responses. The breadth of spike-specific CD8+ and CD4+ T cell responses after vaccination was reportedly substantial.

This CDR3 has 14 amino acids. V dropped 2 bases and J dropped 8; count of bases not matched to a gene: 8. The germline V gene encodes CDR1 KGHSH and CDR2 LQKENI. Measured with immunoSEQ multiplex PCR; TCRdb has only the in-frame clones, and not every one. Of over 100,000 clones in the sample, 80% were seen once. The source was peripheral blood, collected after recovery from COVID-19. V and J are TRBV18 and TRBJ1-2; 7 bases agree with TRBD1. This clonotype originated in a human donor who had recovered from COVID-19. The CDR3 here is CASSPRIRGDGYTF. Written as DNA, the CDR3 is TGTGCCAGCTCACCAAGGATCAGGGGGGACGGCTACACCTTC. Full variable domain (missing parts from reference TRBV18 and TRBJ1-2): NAGVMQNPRHLVRRRGQEARLRCSPMKGHSHVYWYRQLPEEGLKFMVYLQKENIIDESGMPKERFSAEFPKEGPSILRIQQVVRGDSAAYFCASSPRIRGDGYTFGSGTRLTVV.